The 28 T cell receptor beta chains listed next were all sequenced from one sample in a study of T-cell memory formation after mild COVID-19. In TCRdb, the 5' RACE reads were re-called with MiXCR into one record per CDR3 protein. The sample includes about 350,000 distinct CDR3 sequences, roughly 15% of them seen just once. What was sequenced was PBMCs or a T cell subset sorted from them (not recorded which). Source of these receptors: a man aged 18 to 35 who had mild COVID-19 (a few samples of this study predate the infection). Cell type and time point are not known.

This clonotype has a handful of counts. The rearrangement links TRBV7-9 to TRBJ1-1; no clear D. The ends were cut back, 2 bases at V and 8 bases at J, with 12 bases in the middle. This CDR3 is built from 13 residues. Germline V gene data show CDR1 as SEHNR and CDR2 as FQNEAQ (reference sequence). The CDR3 coding sequence is TGTGCCAGCAGCTTATTATCTCAGCTAGAAGCTTTCTTT. Translated: CASSLLSQLEAFF.

This chain links TRBV12-3 or TRBV12-4 with TRBJ1-3; D may be TRBD1 (6 bases). Between the trimmed V and J ends, which lost 3 bases and 4 bases, there was a span of 19 bases. The CDR3 extends over 17 amino acids. DNA of the CDR3: TGTGCCAGCAGTTTTCAGGGGCCGATAAAAATCGGAAACACCATATATTTT. This encodes CASSFQGPIKIGNTIYF.

This clonotype was counted a single time. V is TRBV7-6 and J is TRBJ1-5; D is uncertain. This CDR3 has 14 residues. The V and J ends lost 5 bases and 5 bases respectively, with 13 bases between them. From germline, CDR1 is SGHVS and CDR2 FNYEAQ. The CDR3 coding sequence is TGTGCCAGCAGCGCCGTTCCCCTCGATCAGCCCCAGCATTTT. It translates to CASSAVPLDQPQHF.

This clonotype has more than one count but fewer than ten. This chain uses TRBV7-9 with TRBJ1-1; no firm D call. V was trimmed by 5 bases and J by 0 bases, leaving 13 bases between them. Germline lookup yields CDR1 SEHNR and CDR2 FQNEAQ (reference sequence). The CDR3 is made up of 15 amino acids. CDR3 bases: TGTGCCAGCAGCCCGCGGCTCAGCCTGAACACTGAAGCTTTCTTT. As protein: CASSPRLSLNTEAFF. The entire variable domain, with the rest obtained from reference TRBV7-9 and TRBJ1-1, is as follows: DTGVSQNPRHKITKRGQNVTFRCDPISEHNRLYWYRQTLGQGPEFLTYFQNEAQLEKSRLLSDRFSAERPKGSFSTLEIQRTEQGDSAMYLCASSPRLSLNTEAFFGQGTRLTVV.

The chain combines TRBV7-3 with TRBJ2-3; D is ambiguous. Trimming pared 1 base from V and 4 bases from J, leaving 15 bases between. This CDR3 contains 16 residues. Germline CDR1 SGHTA, CDR2 FQGTGA. The CDR3 reads CASSLNSMPGADTQYF. CDR3 coding DNA: TGTGCCAGCAGCTTAAACTCCATGCCCGGCGCAGATACGCAGTATTTT.

The chain links TRBV7-9 to TRBJ2-1, with 7 bases identical to TRBD2. Per the germline V gene, CDR1 is SEHNR and CDR2 is FQNEAQ (reference sequence). CDR3 length equals 16 residues. V shed 5 bases, J shed 0 bases, and the junction held 7 bases outside the gene matches. The chain's CDR3 is CASSPLRGSSYNEQFF. DNA of the CDR3: TGTGCCAGCAGCCCTCTGCGGGGGAGCTCCTACAATGAGCAGTTCTTC.

This clonotype was detected a few times. The chain combines TRBV6-5 with TRBJ1-2; 8 bases map to TRBD1. In germline, CDR1 is MNHEY, CDR2 SVGAGI. After removal of 5 bases from V and 3 bases from J, the junction contained 11 bases not matched to a gene. This CDR3 contains 16 residues. CDR3 amino acids: CASSPSLGQAYYGYTF. Here the CDR3 DNA reads TGTGCCAGCAGTCCTTCCTTGGGACAGGCCTACTATGGCTACACCTTC.

The gene calls are TRBV4-1 and TRBJ1-2; 8 bases fit TRBD1. The CDR3 runs to 13 residues. With V trimmed by 1 base and J by 8 bases, 3 bases remained unmatched. Looked up from germline, CDR1 is MGHRA and CDR2 is YSYEKL. CDR3 sequence: CASSQGTGRGYTF. In nucleotides, the CDR3 is TGCGCCAGCAGCCAAGGGACAGGGCGAGGCTACACCTTC.

The chain recombines TRBV4-1 with TRBJ2-5, with D possibly being TRBD1 (7 bases). With 5 bases removed from V and 5 bases from J, the gap between germline ends came to 15 bases. The CDR3 runs to 14 residues. CDR1 is MGHRA and CDR2 is YSYEKL in the germline V gene. CDR3 in amino acids: CASSAGQSRETQYF. In DNA, the CDR3 is TGCGCCAGCAGCGCGGGACAGAGTCGGGAGACCCAGTACTTC.

The genes are TRBV20-1 and TRBJ2-3; 10 bases align to TRBD2. V was clipped by 1 base and J by 3 bases; unmatched bases: 4. This CDR3 has 15 amino acids. CDR1 is DFQATT and CDR2 is SNEGSKA in the germline V gene (reference sequence). This CDR3 reads CSARGFSGGTDTQYF. The CDR3 nucleotides read TGCAGTGCTAGAGGCTTTAGCGGGGGGACAGATACGCAGTATTTT.

This clonotype appeared a few times. This CDR3 is CASSSQGARGTEAFF. CDR3 sequence (DNA): TGCGCCAGCAGCTCACAGGGGGCGCGGGGTACTGAAGCTTTCTTT. V is TRBV5-1 and J is TRBJ1-1; 9 bases are a match to TRBD1. V lost 3 bases, J lost 5 bases, and 8 bases stayed unmatched. Per the germline V gene, CDR1 is SGHRS and CDR2 is YFSETQ. This CDR3 contains 15 residues.

The rearrangement joins TRBV5-4 to TRBJ1-1; 11 bases agree with TRBD1. Germline CDR1 is SGHNT and CDR2 is YYREEE (reference sequence). J was trimmed by 4 bases and V by 4 bases; bases with no gene match: 3. CDR3 length equals 14 residues. The CDR3 nucleotides are TGTGCCAGCAGCACGGGACAGGGGGTCACTGAAGCTTTCTTT. Its protein is CASSTGQGVTEAFF.

At least ten counts were recorded for this clonotype. The CDR3 nucleotides read TGTGCCAGCATGACGGGGAGGGACCCCCGTGAGACCCAGTACTTC. Translation: CASMTGRDPRETQYF. The chain uses TRBV12-3 or TRBV12-4 and TRBJ2-5; 7 nucleotides match TRBD2. CDR3 length: 15 residues. After removal of 7 bases from V and 5 bases from J, the junction contained 13 bases not matched to a gene.

This chain connects TRBV7-2 to TRBJ2-5; a weak D match, TRBD2 (6 bases). Germline V lookup: CDR1 SGHTA, CDR2 FQGNSA. The CDR3 covers 16 residues. Deletions cut 5 bases from V and 7 bases from J, with 23 bases between. CDR3 coding DNA: TGTGCCAGCAGCCTGGTATCCCGGGGGATGTTATGGACCCAGTACTTC. Protein: CASSLVSRGMLWTQYF.

This clonotype occurred a few times. V and J are TRBV5-1 and TRBJ2-5; 9 bases line up with TRBD1. Trimming removed 4 bases from V and 4 bases from J; junction bases left unmatched: 8. CDR3 length equals 15 residues. Germline CDR1 reads SGHRS; CDR2 reads YFSETQ. The CDR3: CASSGEQGARETQYF. The CDR3 coding sequence is TGCGCCAGCAGCGGAGAACAGGGGGCCCGAGAGACCCAGTACTTC.

The chain links TRBV7-3 to TRBJ1-6, with TRBD1 identical over 7 bases. J was trimmed by 9 bases and V by 5 bases; bases with no gene match: 7. The germline CDR1 and CDR2 sequences are SGHTA and FQGTGA. This CDR3 has 14 residues. CDR3 loop: CASSPAGGGSPLHF. Written as DNA, the CDR3 is TGTGCCAGCAGCCCAGCAGGGGGTGGTTCACCCCTCCACTTT. Full variable domain (rest looked up from reference TRBV7-3 and TRBJ1-6): GAGVSQTPSNKVTEKGKYVELRCDPISGHTALYWYRQSLGQGPEFLIYFQGTGAADDSGLPNDRFFAVRPEGSVSTLKIQRTERGDSAVYLCASSPAGGGSPLHFGNGTRLTVT.

A few counts support this clonotype. The V gene is TRBV12-3 or TRBV12-4, the J gene TRBJ1-5; maybe TRBD1 (6 bases). V was clipped by 5 bases and J by 4 bases, with 12 bases between them. CDR3 length: 14 amino acids. The CDR3 spells CASSLWTVNQPQHF. For the CDR3, the DNA is TGTGCCAGCAGTCTTTGGACAGTAAATCAGCCCCAGCATTTT.

The CDR3 region is CASSLRVRPGGDQETQYF. DNA for the CDR3: TGTGCCAGCAGCTTAAGGGTGAGACCCGGGGGCGACCAAGAGACCCAGTACTTC. The chain links TRBV7-9 to TRBJ2-5; TRBD1 or TRBD2 may be the D gene (6 bases each). The CDR3 contains 18 residues. V was pared by 2 bases and J by 0 bases, with 19 bases between. Per germline, CDR1 SEHNR and CDR2 FQNEAQ (reference sequence).

This clonotype has ten or more counts. The chain couples TRBV5-6 to TRBJ2-5, with D perhaps being TRBD1 or TRBD2 (5 bases each). This CDR3 spans 14 amino acids. V was clipped by 2 bases and J by 4 bases, with 12 bases between them. CDR1 SGHDT and CDR2 YYEEEE come from the germline V gene. The CDR3 loop reads CASSFSAGRETQYF. In DNA form, the CDR3 reads TGTGCCAGCAGCTTTTCTGCAGGGAGAGAGACCCAGTACTTC.

This clonotype was counted only a few times. The chain joins TRBV20-1 to TRBJ2-7; weak D call: TRBD2 (5 bases). The CDR3 covers 11 residues. The ends were cut back, 6 bases at V and 4 bases at J, with 10 bases in the middle. The germline gives CDR1 DFQATT, CDR2 SNEGSKA (reference sequence). The CDR3 DNA follows: TGCAGTGCGCGGGCCCGATACGAGCAGTACTTC. Protein sequence: CSARARYEQYF.

A few counts support this clonotype. V and J are TRBV7-2 and TRBJ1-6; 11 nucleotides align to TRBD1. The germline CDR1 and CDR2 sequences are SGHTA and FQGNSA. V lost 4 bases, J lost 14 bases, and 16 bases stayed unmatched. This CDR3 is 17 amino acids long. The DNA for the CDR3 is TGTGCCAGCAGCTCCTTCTCATTTGGACAGGGGGCATTGTCCCTCCACTTT. It yields the protein CASSSFSFGQGALSLHF.

J is TRBJ2-5 and V is TRBV30; D is uncertain. V was cut by 1 base and J by 2 bases, with 8 bases left in between. Germline values: CDR1 GTSNPN, CDR2 SVGIG (reference sequence). CDR3 length equals 13 residues. The chain's CDR3 is CAWSATDQETQYF. DNA of the CDR3: TGTGCCTGGAGTGCAACAGATCAAGAGACCCAGTACTTC. The whole variable domain, remainder taken from reference TRBV30 and TRBJ2-5, is SQTIHQWPATLVQPVGSPLSLECTVEGTSNPNLYWYRQAAGRGLQLLFYSVGIGQISSEVPQNLSASRPQDRQFILSSKKLLLSDSGFYLCAWSATDQETQYFGPGTRLLVL.

This clonotype has a handful of counts. The V and J genes are TRBV2 and TRBJ1-3; D call uncertain. V lost 4 bases, J lost 0 bases, and 7 bases lay in between. Germline CDR1 is SNHLY and CDR2 is FYNNEI. The CDR3 runs 14 residues. The CDR3 DNA follows: TGTGCCAGCAGTGCGGATTACTCTGGAAACACCATATATTTT. Protein sequence: CASSADYSGNTIYF.

A few counts support this clonotype. This sequence joins TRBV20-1 and TRBJ1-1; D is unclear. The germline V gene encodes CDR1 DFQATT and CDR2 SNEGSKA (reference sequence). This CDR3 is 11 amino acids long. Trimming stripped 0 bases from V and 10 bases from J, with 9 bases between. CDR3 in DNA: TGCAGTGCTAGAGATAACAGACGAGCTTTCTTT. The encoded protein is CSARDNRRAFF.

The table lists this clonotype with a few counts. V and J are TRBV30 and TRBJ1-6; D remains unclear. Germline V gives CDR1 GTSNPN, CDR2 SVGIG (reference sequence). The CDR3 runs to 12 residues. V gave up 3 bases and J gave up 0 bases, with 0 bases separating them. The CDR3 DNA reads as TGTGCCTGGAGCTCCTATAATTCACCCCTCCACTTT. Translating it yields CAWSSYNSPLHF.

The V call is TRBV11-2, the J call TRBJ2-6; the D is unclear. V lost 3 bases and J 0 bases, leaving 6 bases between the germline ends. The length of the CDR3 is 15 residues. Germline loops: CDR1 SGHAT, CDR2 FQNNGV. Here the CDR3 reads CASSFPGSGANVLTF. The CDR3, as DNA: TGTGCCAGCAGCTTTCCCGGCTCTGGGGCCAACGTCCTGACTTTC.

The J gene is TRBJ2-2, the V gene TRBV4-1, with D unclear. The CDR3 is made up of 12 amino acids. Germline values: CDR1 MGHRA, CDR2 YSYEKL. Deletions cut 4 bases from V and 7 bases from J, with 7 bases between. The CDR3 is CASSRPGGELFF. The CDR3 DNA sequence: TGCGCCAGCAGCCGGCCAGGCGGGGAGCTGTTTTTT.

A word on this clonotype: This may arise from a read error, as a much more abundant clone is one base away. The gene calls are TRBV12-3 or TRBV12-4 and TRBJ2-1; D is undetermined. The CDR3 length is 12 residues. V was shortened by 6 bases and J by 8 bases, with 11 bases between the two germline ends. CDR3 sequence reads: CASSYRFDEQFF. CDR3 bases: TGTGCCAGCAGCTATAGGTTCGATGAGCAGTTCTTC.